Presented here are 28 T cell receptor beta chains from one specimen sequenced in a study of human CD8 memory T cell subsets. Making the TCR beta libraries relied on UMI-labeled 5' RACE. TCRdb reworked the 5' RACE reads into one entry per CDR3 protein, no DNA. The table for this sample gives thousands of distinct CDR3 sequences. Sequenced: CD8+ stem-like memory T cells (TSCM and TCM) sorted from PBMCs. Regarding subset: stem-like memory CD8 T cells (TSTEM), CCR7+ PD-1- TIGIT-. Receptor source: a human donor in good health.

The rearrangement joins TRBV4-2 to TRBJ2-4; no DNA is available, so the TRBD2 call from TCRdb remains unchecked. The CDR3 extends over 18 amino acids. Germline CDR1 reads LGHNA; CDR2 reads YNFKEQ. CDR3 in amino acids: CASTAVIISDRAKNIQYF.

The chain couples TRBV20-1 to TRBJ1-3; TCRdb proposes TRBD1, but this gene call is untestable without DNA. The CDR3 totals 15 residues. Germline V gene sequence: CDR1 DFQATT, CDR2 SNEGSKA (reference sequence). The CDR3 spells CSARWVQGEGNTIYF.

The rearrangement links TRBV6-2 or TRBV6-3 to TRBJ2-5; the D gene TCRdb calls, TRBD1, cannot be checked with no DNA. The germline CDR1 and CDR2 sequences are MNHEY and SVGEGT. This CDR3 spans 15 amino acids. Here the CDR3 reads CASSYGAGSGETQYF.

The V gene is TRBV7-6, the J gene TRBJ1-6. Germline CDR1 and CDR2: SGHVS and FNYEAQ. The CDR3 has 16 residues. The CDR3 is CASSFQGRGGGSPLHF.

The CDR3 is CASSLGGYYEQYF. The chain carries TRBV5-6 and TRBJ2-7; with no DNA, the TCRdb D assignment of TRBD1 cannot be verified. CDR1 is SGHDT and CDR2 is YYEEEE in the germline V gene. This CDR3 is built from 13 residues.

The chain couples TRBV5-8 to TRBJ2-5. The length of the CDR3 is 14 residues. CDR1 is SGHTS, CDR2 YDEGEE, per germline. The CDR3 protein is CASSSGRSLETQYF.

The CDR3: CASSQRQGALNEQFF. The gene calls are TRBV4-3 and TRBJ2-1; TCRdb indicates TRBD1, and absent DNA this call remains unverified. The CDR3 covers 15 residues. CDR1 is LGHNA and CDR2 is YSLEER in the germline V gene.

The J gene is TRBJ2-2, the V gene TRBV11-2; as DNA is missing, the TRBD2 call by TCRdb cannot be tested. The CDR3 length is 11 residues. Germline V gene data show CDR1 as SGHAT and CDR2 as FQNNGV. CDR3 region: CAGLVGGELFF.

The chain uses TRBV6-2 or TRBV6-3 and TRBJ1-1; the TRBD1 assignment by TCRdb is unverifiable without DNA. The CDR3 runs to 12 residues. Germline V CDR1 and CDR2: MNHEY, SVGEGT. The CDR3 loop reads CASSTGWGEAFF.

The gene calls are TRBV6-6 and TRBJ1-2; TCRdb's D call, TRBD1, is unchecked because there is no DNA. The CDR3 is 11 amino acids. Per germline, CDR1 MNHNY and CDR2 SVGAGI (reference sequence). CDR3 in amino acids: CASSSGYGYTF.

The V call is TRBV24-1, the J call TRBJ2-1; with no DNA, the TCRdb D assignment of TRBD2 cannot be verified. The CDR3 is 15 residues long. The germline CDR1 and CDR2 sequences are KGHDR and SFDVKD. CDR3 sequence reads: CATDPGTSGNYEQFF.

This rearrangement joins TRBV19 to TRBJ1-2. The CDR3 length is 13 residues. Germline V CDR1 and CDR2: LNHDA, SQIVND (reference sequence). The CDR3 sequence is CASAEEGFYGYTF.

The chain carries TRBV19 and TRBJ1-2; with no DNA, the TCRdb D assignment of TRBD1 cannot be verified. The CDR3 runs 15 residues. Germline loops: CDR1 LNHDA, CDR2 SQIVND (reference sequence). The CDR3 sequence is CASSLRDLLNYGYTF. The entire variable domain, with the rest obtained from reference TRBV19 and TRBJ1-2, is as follows: DGGITQSPKYLFRKEGQNVTLSCEQNLNHDAMYWYRQDPGQGLRLIYYSQIVNDFQKGDIAEGYSVSREKKESFPLTVTSAQKNPTAFYLCASSLRDLLNYGYTFGSGTRLTVV.

Judged by frequency, this clonotype is medium-sized. The genes are TRBV30 and TRBJ2-2; TCRdb returns TRBD1, unconfirmable since there is no DNA. Germline CDR1 and CDR2: GTSNPN and SVGIG (reference sequence). The CDR3 is made up of 16 amino acids. This CDR3 reads CAWSVGHRGSTGELFF.

The chain joins TRBV20-1 to TRBJ1-1. The V gene's germline CDR1 is DFQATT and CDR2 SNEGSKA (reference sequence). The length of the CDR3 is 13 residues. CDR3 protein: CSARDLGGTEAFF.

This chain joins TRBV18 and TRBJ2-1; the TCRdb D gene call, TRBD2, has no DNA to confirm it. This CDR3 region has 14 residues. CDR1 and CDR2 (germline): KGHSH, LQKENI. The CDR3 spells CASSPPAQGGEQFF.

This rearrangement joins TRBV7-6 to TRBJ2-2; lacking DNA, the TRBD2 call made by TCRdb goes unchecked. This CDR3 comprises 12 residues. CDR1 and CDR2 from the germline V gene are SGHVS and FNYEAQ. CDR3 in amino acids: CASSTSVEELFF.

The rearrangement joins TRBV2 to TRBJ1-2; absent DNA, TCRdb's TRBD1 call cannot be checked. In germline, CDR1 is SNHLY, CDR2 FYNNEI. CDR3 length: 14 residues. The CDR3 loop is CASKGTGGANGYTF.

This CDR3 is CASSTFGQGYEQYF. The chain joins TRBV7-9 to TRBJ2-7; TCRdb names TRBD1, which stays unverified in the absence of DNA. The length of the CDR3 is 14 residues. CDR1 and CDR2 from the germline V gene are SEHNR and FQNEAQ (reference sequence).

The chain links TRBV4-1 to TRBJ1-5. The CDR3 contains 15 residues. The germline gives CDR1 MGHRA, CDR2 YSYEKL. The CDR3: CASSQDPLSNQPQHF.

The chain has TRBV5-5 and TRBJ2-1; TCRdb selects TRBD1, and the lack of DNA leaves this call unchecked. The CDR3 has 15 amino acids. CDR1 and CDR2 (germline): SGHKS, YYEKEE (reference sequence). CDR3 region: CASTAPQRTYNEQFF.

The chain couples TRBV7-9 to TRBJ1-6; there is no DNA to check the TCRdb D call of TRBD1. The CDR3 extends over 15 amino acids. Germline CDR1 and CDR2: SEHNR and FQNEAQ (reference sequence). The CDR3 loop is CASSRGQGAGSPLHF.

Considering frequency, this clonotype is large. The genes are TRBV23-1 and TRBJ2-1. TRBV23-1 has ORF status, its function being uncertain. The CDR3 has 16 residues. The CDR3 sequence: CASSQNFLSSYNEQFF.

The rearrangement links TRBV29-1 to TRBJ1-2; TCRdb reports TRBD1, a call that lacks DNA to check it against. The CDR3 covers 15 residues. The germline V gene encodes CDR1 SQVTM and CDR2 ANQGSEA. This CDR3 is CSVAHFETGYYGYTF.

This chain joins TRBV18 and TRBJ1-2. Germline CDR1 reads KGHSH; CDR2 reads LQKENI. The CDR3 extends over 12 amino acids. The CDR3 reads CASSQGGAGYTF. The full variable domain, completed using reference TRBV18 and TRBJ1-2, is NAGVMQNPRHLVRRRGQEARLRCSPMKGHSHVYWYRQLPEEGLKFMVYLQKENIIDESGMPKERFSAEFPKEGPSILRIQQVVRGDSAAYFCASSQGGAGYTFGSGTRLTVV.

This clonotype shows up as medium-sized by frequency. The CDR3 protein is CASSQEPGLGNSPLHF. The genes are TRBV4-1 and TRBJ1-6; no DNA is available, so the TRBD1 call from TCRdb remains unchecked. Germline V lookup: CDR1 MGHRA, CDR2 YSYEKL. The CDR3 runs to 16 residues.

This chain connects TRBV28 to TRBJ1-5. CDR1 is MDHEN and CDR2 is SYDVKM in the germline V gene. The CDR3 has 13 residues. The chain's CDR3 is CASSSRNNQPQHF.

The chain employs TRBV20-1 and TRBJ2-3; TCRdb's D call of TRBD2 is untestable without DNA. The CDR3 consists of 15 residues. Per the germline V gene, CDR1 is DFQATT and CDR2 is SNEGSKA (reference sequence). This chain's CDR3 is CSASWLARGTDTQYF.